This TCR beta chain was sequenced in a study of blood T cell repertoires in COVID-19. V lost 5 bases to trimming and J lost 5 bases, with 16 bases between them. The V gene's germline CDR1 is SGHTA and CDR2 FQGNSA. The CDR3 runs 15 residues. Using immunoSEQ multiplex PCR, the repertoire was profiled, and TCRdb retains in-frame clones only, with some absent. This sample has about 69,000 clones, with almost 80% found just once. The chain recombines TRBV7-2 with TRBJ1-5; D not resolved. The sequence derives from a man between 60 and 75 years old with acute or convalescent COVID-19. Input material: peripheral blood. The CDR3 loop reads CASSGGSGVHQPQHF. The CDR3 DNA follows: TGTGCCAGCAGCGGCGGGAGCGGGGTCCATCAGCCCCAGCATTTT.